This TCR beta chain appears in the sequencing data of a study of siplizumab effects on memory and regulatory T cells. Study results and caveats: With siplizumab, cumulative frequency of CD4+ memory-derived alloreactive sequences dropped significantly. Researchers could map only a minor fraction of alloreactive clones to unstimulated subsets.

Repertoires were generated with immunoSEQ multiplex PCR, while TCRdb's copy carries only in-frame clones and drops some. The data contain approximately 100,000 clones, around 90% of them singletons. V lost 2 bases and J 7 bases, leaving 15 bases between the germline ends. The CDR3 is 14 residues long. CDR1 and CDR2 (germline): SGHRS, YFSETQ. On this clone itself: Its antigen is still unknown.

The sequence came from a human donor in good health. The sequenced sample consisted of non-Treg CD4+ T cells sorted from blood. The rearrangement joins TRBV5-1 to TRBJ1-2; D might be TRBD1 (5 bases). CDR3 nucleotide sequence: TGCGCCAGCAGCTTATTGTCAGGGCAGGGTGGCTACACCTTC. It specifies CASSLLSGQGGYTF.